This T cell receptor (beta chain) appears in the sequencing data of a study of Ad26.COV2.S vaccination and SARS-CoV-2 variants (dated by TCRdb to the early 2020s). As for the study more broadly: Vaccine-arm donors came from COV1001, a multicentre, randomized, double-blind, placebo-controlled phase I-IIa trial of Ad26.COV2.S in healthy adults. Ad26.COV2.S was administered intramuscularly at a dose of 5x10^10 or 1x10^11 viral particles, either as one shot or as two shots given 56 days apart. TCRbeta repertoire sequencing served as the tool for gauging how specific and how broad the SARS-CoV-2-reactive T cell receptors were following Ad26.COV2.S vaccination. The TCR-sequenced set comprised around 30 samples: approximately 19 Ad26.COV2.S vaccine recipients, 5 placebo recipients and 8 SARS-CoV-2 convalescent individuals. Trial participants were randomized into five groups of five, in which low-dose or high-dose Ad26.COV2.S was given once or twice, or placebo was given on both occasions. Blinding of investigators to trial group allocation was maintained during experiments and outcome assessment.

About this clone itself: Its antigen is unknown. It has no much larger one-base neighbor in the sample; base qualities were not kept.

The treatment or condition label of this sample denotes: around 19 received Ad26.COV2.S at low or high dose, single or two shots; roughly 5 received placebo; per-sample allocation not given. Repertoires of vaccine and placebo recipients were sequenced from samples collected on day 63 after the first injection. In Cohort 1b, 25 or so adults aged 18-55 years were enrolled at a single site in Boston, USA, between 29 July and 7 August 2020. As a vaccine, Ad26.COV2.S was a replication-incompetent adenovirus type 26 vector that expressed a prefusion-stabilized SARS-CoV-2 spike protein derived from the original Wuhan strain. The immunoSEQ Assay was used to sequence TCRbeta CDR3 regions. After extraction, genomic DNA underwent amplification by bias-controlled multiplex PCR, followed by high-throughput sequencing. In the paper's pipeline: To quantify the absolute abundance of each unique TCRbeta CDR3 region, sequences were collapsed and filtered. T cell fraction was estimated by normalizing TCRbeta template counts to usable DNA, which was measured by amplifying reference genes present in all nucleated cells. Repertoire TCRs were annotated as SARS-CoV-2-specific by exact matching of V gene, CDR3 amino acid sequence and J gene to a known reactive TCR set. The reference SARS-CoV-2 TCR set was obtained from MIRA and was filtered for enrichment in COVID-19-positive ImmuneCODE repertoires, whereby public or cross-reactive TCRs were removed. Drawing on the MIRA antigens, annotated TCRs were analysed further at the level of specific ORF or position within ORF. Breadth was defined as the number of annotated unique rearrangements divided by the total number of unique productive rearrangements, and depth was defined as the summed frequency of the annotated unique rearrangements. Two-sided Wilcoxon rank-sum tests were applied when comparing TCR breadth between groups. TCRdb re-hosts the immuneACCESS table, in-frame sequences only. Its copies lack some clones; in the studies checked, an unresolved V gene accounts for under half of them, and the cause for the rest is not known. That table is the source of V, J and clone size, and D and trimming were worked out from the DNA. Counted in this sample were 380,000 or so clones; approximately 83% of them appeared once. The ten biggest clones cover roughly 7.4% of the sample.

Looking up the germline V gene yields CDR1 SGHDT and CDR2 YYEEEE. Including the terminal cysteine and phenylalanine, the CDR3 comprises 15 residues. Of all the DNA, just the CDR3 is kept, 45 bases in frame from base 1. Deletion took 1 base off V and 4 bases off J, with a span of 12 bases between the germline ends. The research as a whole found: The study was not powered to compare responses between vaccine doses or regimens. Vaccine and placebo recipients had similar non-spike TCR breadth, a finding consistent with the vaccine containing only spike. According to the authors, total T cell responses may have been underestimated by the TCR breadth and depth analyses. Substantial breadth of spike-specific CD8+ and CD4+ T cell responses was reported after vaccination. Compared with placebo recipients, Ad26.COV2.S recipients showed higher spike-specific TCR breadth (P = 0.0014).

This receptor was obtained from a person aged 18-65 years who received the Ad26.COV2.S COVID-19 vaccine or a placebo. The V and J segments used are TRBV5-6 and TRBJ1-3, with the D gene too uncertain to name. Here the sequenced sample was peripheral blood, taken in a trial of Ad26.COV2.S vaccine versus placebo. The DNA sequence reads TGTGCCAGCAGCTTGACCCCTGGGAGAGGAAACACCATATATTTT. Translated, it gives CASSLTPGRGNTIYF.